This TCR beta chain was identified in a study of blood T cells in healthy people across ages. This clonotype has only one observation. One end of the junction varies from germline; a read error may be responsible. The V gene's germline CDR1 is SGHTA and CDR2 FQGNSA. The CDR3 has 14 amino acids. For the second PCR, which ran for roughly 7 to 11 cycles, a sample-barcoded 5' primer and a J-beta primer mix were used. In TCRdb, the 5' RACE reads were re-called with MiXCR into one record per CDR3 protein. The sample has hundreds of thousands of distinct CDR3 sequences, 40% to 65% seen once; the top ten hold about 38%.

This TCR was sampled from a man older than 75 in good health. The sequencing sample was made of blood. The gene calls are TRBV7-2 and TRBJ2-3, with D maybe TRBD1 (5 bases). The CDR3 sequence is CASRFKGDTGTQYF. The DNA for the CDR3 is TGTGCCAGCAGATTTAAAGGTGACACAGGTACGCAGTATTTT.